This T cell receptor beta chain emerged from a study of cytomegalovirus exposure and HLA in healthy donors. Study-wide results and limits: According to reports, the classifier identified cytomegalovirus status with high specificity and sensitivity.

Primers: 60 Vbeta forward and 13 Jbeta reverse. TCRdb's table, derived via immunoSEQ multiplex PCR, lists solely in-frame clones and lacks some. Here the sample spans roughly 120,000 clones, about 70% being singletons. Note on this clone: As yet, its antigen is unknown.

This TCR came from a woman aged 55-70 years in good health and CMV-seropositive. Source material: PBMCs.

CDR3 residues: CASQLETGGNHGYTF. The CDR3 region has the DNA TGTGCCAGCCAGTTAGAAACAGGGGGCAATCATGGCTACACCTTC. The chain is built from TRBV7-9 and TRBJ1-2; TRBD1 agrees at 9 bases. Germline V gene lookup returns CDR1 SEHNR and CDR2 FQNEAQ (reference sequence). The CDR3 length is 15 residues. With 8 bases clipped from V and 6 bases from J, the junction kept 13 bases outside the gene matches.